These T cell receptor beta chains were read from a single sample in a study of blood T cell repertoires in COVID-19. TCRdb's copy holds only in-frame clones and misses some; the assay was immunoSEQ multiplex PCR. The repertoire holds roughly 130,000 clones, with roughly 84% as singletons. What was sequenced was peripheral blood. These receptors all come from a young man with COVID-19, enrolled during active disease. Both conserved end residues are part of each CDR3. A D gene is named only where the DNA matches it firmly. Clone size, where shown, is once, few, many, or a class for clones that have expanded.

DNA: TGCGCCAGCAGCTTGTTTCGACCAGGGAATGAAAAACTGTTTTTT
CDR3: CASSLFRPGNEKLFF
J: TRBJ1-4
V: TRBV5-1
D: NA
size: once

DNA: TGCGCCAGCAGCCAATTCTTAGCGGGGGACCCCTACAATGAGCAGTTCTTC
CDR3: CASSQFLAGDPYNEQFF
J: TRBJ2-1
V: TRBV4-1
D: TRBD2
size: NA

DNA: TGTGCCAGCCTACGACAGGGGGATAATTCACCCCTCCACTTT
CDR3: CASLRQGDNSPLHF
J: TRBJ1-6
V: TRBV6-5
D: TRBD1
size: NA

DNA: TGTGCCAGCAGTTTTCGGGGTGGAGGGCTAGCCTATGGCTACACCTTC
CDR3: CASSFRGGGLAYGYTF
J: TRBJ1-2
V: TRBV6-2/TRBV6-3
D: NA
size: NA

DNA: TGTGCCTGGAGTGTGGCCGACTCTGGAAACACCATATATTTT
CDR3: CAWSVADSGNTIYF
J: TRBJ1-3
V: TRBV30
D: NA
size: NA

DNA: TGTGCCTGGAGTGTATCCCCCTCCGCGGGCACGAGGTCCCTCCACTTT
CDR3: CAWSVSPSAGTRSLHF
J: TRBJ1-6
V: TRBV30
D: NA
size: NA

DNA: TGTGCCAGCCGTTCGGGTTTTACAGATACGCAGTATTTT
CDR3: CASRSGFTDTQYF
J: TRBJ2-3
V: TRBV6-5
D: NA
size: NA

DNA: TGTGCCAGCAGTAGCGGGAGGGGGGATCTCGAGCAGTACTTC
CDR3: CASSSGRGDLEQYF
J: TRBJ2-7
V: TRBV2
D: TRBD2
size: once

DNA: TGTGCCAGCAGTATAAATGAAAAACTGTTTTTT
CDR3: CASSINEKLFF
J: TRBJ1-4
V: TRBV6-5
D: NA
size: once

DNA: TGTGCCAGCAGCTTGATCGCGTACGGAGGACTAGTTTACCACAATGAGCAGTTCTTC
CDR3: CASSLIAYGGLVYHNEQFF
J: TRBJ2-1
V: TRBV5-5
D: TRBD2
size: once

DNA: TGTGCCAGCAGTGCCGATGGTTGGACGACTAGGCCGAGGAATGAGCAGTTCTTC
CDR3: CASSADGWTTRPRNEQFF
J: TRBJ2-1
V: TRBV28
D: NA
size: NA